This T cell receptor beta chain was found in a study of cytotoxic CD8 clonotypes in ibrutinib-treated CLL. Study conclusions and caveats: Public clonotypes occurred uncommonly; on treatment, they contracted or remained stable. Clonality was higher at baseline than in age-matched healthy donors and tracked circulating CD8+ T-cell counts.

Measured with immunoSEQ multiplex PCR; TCRdb has only the in-frame clones, and not every one. This sample carries approximately 100,000 clones, approximately 80% of them seen once, and the ten largest clones take 25% to 40%. A remark on this clone: Its antigen is unknown.

This CDR3 has 16 residues. The ends lost 5 bases at V and 2 bases at J; junction bases unmatched: 5. Per the germline V gene, CDR1 is MNHEY and CDR2 is SMNVEV (reference sequence). The V and J genes are TRBV27 and TRBJ2-5; 13 nucleotides align to TRBD2. The receptor was derived from a human donor with chronic lymphocytic leukemia. Sample: PBMCs, taken after 12 months of ibrutinib treatment. CDR3 sequence reads: CASSPGLAGPQETQYF. In DNA, the CDR3 is TGTGCCAGCAGTCCGGGACTAGCGGGGCCTCAAGAGACCCAGTACTTC.